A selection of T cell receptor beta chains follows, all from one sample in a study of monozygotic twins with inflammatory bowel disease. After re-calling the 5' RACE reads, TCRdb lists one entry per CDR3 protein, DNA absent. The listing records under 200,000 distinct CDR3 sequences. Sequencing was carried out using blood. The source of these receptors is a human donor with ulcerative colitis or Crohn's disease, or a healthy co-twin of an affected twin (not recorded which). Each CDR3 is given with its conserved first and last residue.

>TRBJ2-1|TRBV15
CATSRSGTSGWNEQFF
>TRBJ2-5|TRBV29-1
CSVEAAQETQYF
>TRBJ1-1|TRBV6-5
CASSYSAGGEAFF
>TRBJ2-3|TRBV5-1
CASSLIADTQYF
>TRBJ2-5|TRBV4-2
CASSQEGRNSVETQYF
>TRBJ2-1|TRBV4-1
CASSGGLAANEQFF
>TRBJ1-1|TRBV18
CASSPIEPGQGAVNTEAFF
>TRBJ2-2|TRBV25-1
CASRPWTDTGELFF
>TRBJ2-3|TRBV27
CASSWGTDTQYF
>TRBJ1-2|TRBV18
CASSPLMDSPYGYTF
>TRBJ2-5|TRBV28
CASSFIGTLLGETQYF
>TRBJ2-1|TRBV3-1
CASSQEGNEQFF
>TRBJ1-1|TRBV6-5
CASSYTGGGGTEAFF
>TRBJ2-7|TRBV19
CASSFPPGLDYEQYF
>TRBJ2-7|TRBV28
CASSRWGTSVYEQYF
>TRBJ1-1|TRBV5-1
CASSWLGGFNTEAFF
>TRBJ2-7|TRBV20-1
CSARDPSREGQYF
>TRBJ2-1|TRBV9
CASSVGLRRSYNEQFF
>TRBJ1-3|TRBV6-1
CASTTNWLSGNTIYF
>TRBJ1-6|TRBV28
CASSLRQGENSPLHF
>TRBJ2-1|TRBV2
CARRVAPDEQFF
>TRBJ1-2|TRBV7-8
CASSLAGRTFYGYTF
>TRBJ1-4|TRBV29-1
CSVEGGGDEKLFF
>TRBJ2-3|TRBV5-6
CASSFSQGGTDTQYF
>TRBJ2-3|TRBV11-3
CASSLTWEGETDTQYF
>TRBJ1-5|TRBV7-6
CASSLRTGQNQPQHF
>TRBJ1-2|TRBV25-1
CASSEYWLQDGYGYTF
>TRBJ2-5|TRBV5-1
CASSYYSGPQETQYF
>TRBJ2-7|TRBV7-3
CASSPRGAVTYEQYF
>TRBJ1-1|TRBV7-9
CASSPGGRINTEAFF
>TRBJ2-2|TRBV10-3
CAISRQGFDTGELFF
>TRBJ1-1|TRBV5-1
CASSLGGTQTEAFF
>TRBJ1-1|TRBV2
CASRGGTGVMNTEAFF
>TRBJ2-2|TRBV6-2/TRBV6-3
CASSYSGLANRAGELFF
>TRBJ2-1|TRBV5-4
CASSLSADANEQFF
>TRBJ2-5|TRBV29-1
CSVTGTDQETQYF
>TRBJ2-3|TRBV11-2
CASSLEGSGSLGADTQYF
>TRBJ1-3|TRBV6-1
CASSPGIGVGNTIYF
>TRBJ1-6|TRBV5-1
CASSSPQGDSPLHF
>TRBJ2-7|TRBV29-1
CSVEGTSVSEQYF
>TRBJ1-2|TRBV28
CASSPLGGTETRNYGYTF
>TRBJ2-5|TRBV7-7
CASSPGQGAETQYF
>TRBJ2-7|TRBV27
CASRLIPGTGAYEQYF
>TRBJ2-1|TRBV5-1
CASSLGGRATYEQFF
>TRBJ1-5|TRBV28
CASSLDQGHQPQHF
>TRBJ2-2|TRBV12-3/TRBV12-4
CASSRGDRNTGELFF
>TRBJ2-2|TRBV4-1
CASSPGTSGRRTGELFF
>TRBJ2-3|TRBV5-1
CASSLDGAQRGADTQYF
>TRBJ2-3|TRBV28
CASSLSGSPTDTQYF
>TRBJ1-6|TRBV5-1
CASSLVQGQSNSPLHF
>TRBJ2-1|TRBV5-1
CASSLGDRGRYNEQFF
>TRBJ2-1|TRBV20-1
CSARESVSYNEQFF
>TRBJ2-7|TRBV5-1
CASSLPIRDTAYEQYF